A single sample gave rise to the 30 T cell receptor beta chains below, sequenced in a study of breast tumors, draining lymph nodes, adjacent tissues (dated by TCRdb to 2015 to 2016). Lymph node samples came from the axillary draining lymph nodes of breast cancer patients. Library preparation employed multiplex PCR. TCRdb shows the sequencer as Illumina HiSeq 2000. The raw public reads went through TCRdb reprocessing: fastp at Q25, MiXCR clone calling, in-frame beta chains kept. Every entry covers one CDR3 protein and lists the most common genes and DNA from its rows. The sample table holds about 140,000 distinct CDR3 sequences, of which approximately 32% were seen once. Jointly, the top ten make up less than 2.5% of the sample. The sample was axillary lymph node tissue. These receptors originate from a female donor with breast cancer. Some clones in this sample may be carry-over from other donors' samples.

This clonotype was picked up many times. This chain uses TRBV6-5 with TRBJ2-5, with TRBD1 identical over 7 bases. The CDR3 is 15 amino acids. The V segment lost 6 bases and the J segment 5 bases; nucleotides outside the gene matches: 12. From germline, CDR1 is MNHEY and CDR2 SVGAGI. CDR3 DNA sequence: TGTGCCAGCAGGTCAACGACAGGGTTTTGGGAGACCCAGTACTTC. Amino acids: CASRSTTGFWETQYF.

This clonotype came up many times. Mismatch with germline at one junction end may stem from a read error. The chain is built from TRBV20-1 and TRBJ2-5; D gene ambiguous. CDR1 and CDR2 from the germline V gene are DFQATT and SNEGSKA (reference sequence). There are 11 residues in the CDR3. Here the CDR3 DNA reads TGCAGTTACCACCGAAGTGAGACCCAGTCCTTC. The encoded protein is CSYHRSETQSF.

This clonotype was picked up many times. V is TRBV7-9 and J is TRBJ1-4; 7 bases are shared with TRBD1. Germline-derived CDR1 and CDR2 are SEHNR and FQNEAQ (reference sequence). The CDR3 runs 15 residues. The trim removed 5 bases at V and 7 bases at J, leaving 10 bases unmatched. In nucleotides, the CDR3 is TGTGCCAGCAGCCAGGTCGGCCAGGGGGGTGAAAAACTGTTTTTT. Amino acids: CASSQVGQGGEKLFF.

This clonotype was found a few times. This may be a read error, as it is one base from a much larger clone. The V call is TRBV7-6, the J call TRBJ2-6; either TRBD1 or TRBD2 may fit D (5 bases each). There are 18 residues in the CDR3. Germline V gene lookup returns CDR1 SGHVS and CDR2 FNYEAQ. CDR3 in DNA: TGTGCCAGCAGCGTCGGCCCTACTACTAGTTCTGGGGCCCACGTCCTGACTTTC. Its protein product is CASSVGPTTSSGAHVLTF.

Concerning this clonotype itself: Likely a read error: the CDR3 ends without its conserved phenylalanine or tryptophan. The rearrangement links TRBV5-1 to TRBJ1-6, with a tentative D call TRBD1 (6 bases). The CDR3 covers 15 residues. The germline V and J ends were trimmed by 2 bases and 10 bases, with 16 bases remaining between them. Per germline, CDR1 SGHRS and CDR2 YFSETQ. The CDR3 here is CASSLVQGGNSPLHL. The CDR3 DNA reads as TGCGCCAGCAGCTTAGTACAGGGTGGTAACTCACCCCTCCACCTT.

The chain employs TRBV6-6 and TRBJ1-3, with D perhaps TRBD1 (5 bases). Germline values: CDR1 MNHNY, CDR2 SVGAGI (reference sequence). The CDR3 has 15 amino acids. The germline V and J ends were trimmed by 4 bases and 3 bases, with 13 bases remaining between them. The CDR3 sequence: CASSSSGTVGNTIYF. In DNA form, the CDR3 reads TGTGCCAGCAGTTCATCCGGGACGGTTGGAAACACCATATATTTT.

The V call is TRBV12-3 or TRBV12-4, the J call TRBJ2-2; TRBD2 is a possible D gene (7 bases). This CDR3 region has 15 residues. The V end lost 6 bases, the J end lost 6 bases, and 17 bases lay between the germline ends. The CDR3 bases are TGTGCCAGCAGCGACCGGGGGGCCGATGCCGGGGAGCTGTTTTTT. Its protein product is CASSDRGADAGELFF.

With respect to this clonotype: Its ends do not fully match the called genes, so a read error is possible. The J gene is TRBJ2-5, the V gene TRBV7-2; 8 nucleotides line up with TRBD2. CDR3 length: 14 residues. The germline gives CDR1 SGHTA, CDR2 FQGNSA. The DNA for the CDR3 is TGCGCCAGCCGTACTGGCGGGGGGTACGAGACCCAGTACTTC. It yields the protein CASRTGGGYETQYF.

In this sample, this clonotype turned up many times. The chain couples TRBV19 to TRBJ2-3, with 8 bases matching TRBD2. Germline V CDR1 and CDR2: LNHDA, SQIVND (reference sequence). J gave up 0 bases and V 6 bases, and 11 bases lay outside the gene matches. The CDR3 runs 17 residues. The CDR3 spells CASRERGPGGSTDTQYF. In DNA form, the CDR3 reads TGTGCCAGTAGAGAAAGGGGCCCGGGAGGGAGCACAGATACGCAGTATTTT.

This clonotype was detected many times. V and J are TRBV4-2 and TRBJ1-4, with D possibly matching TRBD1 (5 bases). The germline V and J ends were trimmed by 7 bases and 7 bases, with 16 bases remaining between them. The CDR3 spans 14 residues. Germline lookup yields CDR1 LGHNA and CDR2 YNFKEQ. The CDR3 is CASNPTGGTEKLFF. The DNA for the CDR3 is TGTGCCAGCAACCCCACGGGGGGTACTGAAAAACTGTTTTTT.

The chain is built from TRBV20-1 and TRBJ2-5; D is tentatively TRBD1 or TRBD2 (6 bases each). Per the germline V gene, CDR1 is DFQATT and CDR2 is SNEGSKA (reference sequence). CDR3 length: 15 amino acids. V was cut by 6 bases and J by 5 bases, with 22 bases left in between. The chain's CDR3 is CSAGGYPGDDETQYF. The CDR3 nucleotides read TGCAGTGCCGGAGGGTATCCAGGGGACGATGAGACCCAGTACTTC.

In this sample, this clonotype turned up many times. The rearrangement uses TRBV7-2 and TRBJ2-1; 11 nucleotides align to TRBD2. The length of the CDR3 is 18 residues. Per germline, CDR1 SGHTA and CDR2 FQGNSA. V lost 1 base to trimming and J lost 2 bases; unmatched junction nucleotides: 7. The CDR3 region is CASSLGHVGLAAYNEQFF. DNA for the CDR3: TGTGCCAGCAGCTTAGGGCATGTGGGACTAGCGGCCTACAATGAGCAGTTCTTC.

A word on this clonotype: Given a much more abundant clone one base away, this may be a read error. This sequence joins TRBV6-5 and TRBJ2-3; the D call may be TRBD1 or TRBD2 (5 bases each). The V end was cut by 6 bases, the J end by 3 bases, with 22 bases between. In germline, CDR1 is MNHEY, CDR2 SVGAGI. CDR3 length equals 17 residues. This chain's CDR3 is CASRSLPGASATDTQYF. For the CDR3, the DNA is TGTGCCAGCAGATCACTCCCCGGGGCTAGTGCGACAGATACGCAGTATTTT.

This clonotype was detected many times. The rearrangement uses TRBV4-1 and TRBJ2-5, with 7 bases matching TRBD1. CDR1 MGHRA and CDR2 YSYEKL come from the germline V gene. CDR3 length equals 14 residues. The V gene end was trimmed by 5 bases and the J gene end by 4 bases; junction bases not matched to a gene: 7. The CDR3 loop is CASSYRAGGETQYF. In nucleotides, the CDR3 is TGCGCCAGCAGCTACCGGGCAGGGGGAGAGACCCAGTACTTC.

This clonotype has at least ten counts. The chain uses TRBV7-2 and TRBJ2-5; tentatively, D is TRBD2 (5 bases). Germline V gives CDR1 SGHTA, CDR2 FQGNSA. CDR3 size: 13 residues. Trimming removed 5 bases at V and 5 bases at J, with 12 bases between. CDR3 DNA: TGTGCCAGCAGCCCGTACGGGAAGGAGACCCAGTACTTC. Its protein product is CASSPYGKETQYF.

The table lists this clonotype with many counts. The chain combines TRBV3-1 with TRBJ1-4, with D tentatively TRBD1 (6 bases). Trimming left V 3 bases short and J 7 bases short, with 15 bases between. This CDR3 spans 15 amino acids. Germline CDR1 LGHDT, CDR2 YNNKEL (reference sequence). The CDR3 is CASSHGGAVGEKLFF. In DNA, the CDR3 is TGTGCCAGCAGCCATGGGGGGGCTGTAGGTGAAAAACTGTTTTTT.

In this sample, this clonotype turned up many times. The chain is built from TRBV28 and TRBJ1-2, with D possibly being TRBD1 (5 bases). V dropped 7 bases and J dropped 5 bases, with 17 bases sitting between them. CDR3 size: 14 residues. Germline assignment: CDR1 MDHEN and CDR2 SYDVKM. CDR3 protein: CASIKALGGYGYTF. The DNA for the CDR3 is TGTGCCAGCATTAAAGCCTTGGGGGGTTATGGCTACACCTTC.

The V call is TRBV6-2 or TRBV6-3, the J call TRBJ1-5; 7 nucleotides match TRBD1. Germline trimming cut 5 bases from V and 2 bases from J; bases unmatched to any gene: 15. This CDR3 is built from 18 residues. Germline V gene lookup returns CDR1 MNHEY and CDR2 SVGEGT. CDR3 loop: CASSPAATGKGRNQPQHF. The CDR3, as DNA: TGTGCCAGCAGTCCAGCGGCGACAGGGAAAGGGCGCAATCAGCCCCAGCATTTT.

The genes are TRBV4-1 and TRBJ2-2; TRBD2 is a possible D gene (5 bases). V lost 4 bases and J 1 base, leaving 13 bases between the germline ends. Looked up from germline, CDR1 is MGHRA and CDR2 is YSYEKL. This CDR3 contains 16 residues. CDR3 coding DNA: TGCGCCAGCAGCCTTAGACCGGGGATGAACACCGGGGAGCTGTTTTTT. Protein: CASSLRPGMNTGELFF.

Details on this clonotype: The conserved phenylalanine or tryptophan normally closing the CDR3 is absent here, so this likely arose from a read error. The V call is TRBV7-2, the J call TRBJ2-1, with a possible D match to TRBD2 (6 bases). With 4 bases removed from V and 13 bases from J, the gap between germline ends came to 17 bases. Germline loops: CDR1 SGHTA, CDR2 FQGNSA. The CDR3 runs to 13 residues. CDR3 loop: CASSSTKEDYQFY. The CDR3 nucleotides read TGTGCCAGCAGCTCTACAAAGGAGGACTATCAGTTCTAC.

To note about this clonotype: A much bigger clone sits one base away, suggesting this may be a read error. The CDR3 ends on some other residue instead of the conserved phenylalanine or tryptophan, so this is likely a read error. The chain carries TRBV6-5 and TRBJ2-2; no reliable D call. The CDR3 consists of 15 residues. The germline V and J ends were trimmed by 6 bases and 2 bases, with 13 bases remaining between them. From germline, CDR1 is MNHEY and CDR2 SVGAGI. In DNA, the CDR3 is TGTGCCAGCAGAATGGGCGACTTTAACACCGGGGAGCTGTTTTTG. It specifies CASRMGDFNTGELFL.

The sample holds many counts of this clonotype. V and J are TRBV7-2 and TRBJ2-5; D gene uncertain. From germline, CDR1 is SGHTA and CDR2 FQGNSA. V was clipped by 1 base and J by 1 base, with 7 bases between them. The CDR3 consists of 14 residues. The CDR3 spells CASSLGGSQETQYF. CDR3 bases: TGTGCCAGCAGCTTAGGCGGCAGCCAAGAGACCCAGTACTTC.

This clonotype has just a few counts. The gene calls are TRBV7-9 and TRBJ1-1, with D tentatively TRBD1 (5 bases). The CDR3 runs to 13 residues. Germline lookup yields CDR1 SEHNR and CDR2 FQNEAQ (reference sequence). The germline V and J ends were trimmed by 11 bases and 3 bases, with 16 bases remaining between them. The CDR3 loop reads CAARQQRDTEAFF. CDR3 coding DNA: TGTGCCGCAAGACAGCAGCGGGACACTGAAGCTTTCTTT.

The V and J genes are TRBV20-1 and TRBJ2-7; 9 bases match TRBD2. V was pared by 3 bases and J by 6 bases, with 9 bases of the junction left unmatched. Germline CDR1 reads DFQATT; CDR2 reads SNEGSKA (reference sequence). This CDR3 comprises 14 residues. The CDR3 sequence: CSARGLAVPFEQYF. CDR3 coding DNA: TGCAGTGCTAGGGGACTAGCCGTGCCCTTCGAGCAGTACTTC.

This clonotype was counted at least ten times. In nucleotides, the CDR3 is TGTGCCAGTGCTAAGGGGGGGCTAGCGAGGGACAATGAGCAGTTCTTC. This gives the protein CASAKGGLARDNEQFF. The chain uses TRBV19 and TRBJ2-1; tentative D call: TRBD2 (7 bases). V was cut by 8 bases and J by 5 bases, with 22 bases left in between. Germline CDR1 reads LNHDA; CDR2 reads SQIVND (reference sequence). This CDR3 is 16 amino acids long.

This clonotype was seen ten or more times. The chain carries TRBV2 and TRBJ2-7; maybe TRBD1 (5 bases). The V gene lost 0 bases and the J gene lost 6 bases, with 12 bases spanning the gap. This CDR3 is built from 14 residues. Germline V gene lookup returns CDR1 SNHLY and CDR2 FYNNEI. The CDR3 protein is CASSEALQVGEQYF. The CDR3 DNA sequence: TGTGCCAGCAGTGAAGCGCTACAGGTTGGCGAGCAGTACTTC.

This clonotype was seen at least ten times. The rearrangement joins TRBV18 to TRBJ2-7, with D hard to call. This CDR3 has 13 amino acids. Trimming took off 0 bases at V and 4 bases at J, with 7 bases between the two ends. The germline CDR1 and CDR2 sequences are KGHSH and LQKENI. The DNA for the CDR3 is TGTGCCAGCTCACCACCCTCGGCGTACGAGCAGTACTTC. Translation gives CASSPPSAYEQYF. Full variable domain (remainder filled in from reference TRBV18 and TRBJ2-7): NAGVMQNPRHLVRRRGQEARLRCSPMKGHSHVYWYRQLPEEGLKFMVYLQKENIIDESGMPKERFSAEFPKEGPSILRIQQVVRGDSAAYFCASSPPSAYEQYFGPGTRLTVT.

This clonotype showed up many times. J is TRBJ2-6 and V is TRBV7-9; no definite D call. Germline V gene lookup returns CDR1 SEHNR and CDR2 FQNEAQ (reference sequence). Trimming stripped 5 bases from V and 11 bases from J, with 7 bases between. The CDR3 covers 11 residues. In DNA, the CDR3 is TGTGCCAGCAGCCCCGGTTACGTCCTGACTTTC. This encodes CASSPGYVLTF. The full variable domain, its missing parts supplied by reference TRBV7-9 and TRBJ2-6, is DTGVSQNPRHKITKRGQNVTFRCDPISEHNRLYWYRQTLGQGPEFLTYFQNEAQLEKSRLLSDRFSAERPKGSFSTLEIQRTEQGDSAMYLCASSPGYVLTFGAGSRLTVL.

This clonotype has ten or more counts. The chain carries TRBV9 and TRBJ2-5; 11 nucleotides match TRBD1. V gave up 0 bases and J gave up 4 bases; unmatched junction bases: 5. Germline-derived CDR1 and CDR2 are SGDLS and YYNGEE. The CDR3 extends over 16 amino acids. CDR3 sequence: CASSVGDRGWIETQYF. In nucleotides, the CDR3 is TGTGCCAGCAGCGTAGGGGACAGGGGGTGGATAGAGACCCAGTACTTC.

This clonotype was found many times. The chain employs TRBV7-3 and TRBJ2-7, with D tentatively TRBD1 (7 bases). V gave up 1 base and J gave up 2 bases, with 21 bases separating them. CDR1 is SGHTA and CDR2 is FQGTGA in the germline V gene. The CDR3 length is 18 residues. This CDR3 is CASSLMGTEGGRAYEQYF. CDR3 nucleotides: TGTGCCAGCAGCTTAATGGGGACAGAGGGGGGAAGAGCCTACGAGCAGTACTTC.